This entry is about one T cell receptor beta chain. Its cognate antigen has yet to be identified. Multiplex PCR with a touch-down protocol amplified TRB rearrangements, with the TRB-A and TRB-B primer pools combined in a single tube. Illumina adapters and sample indices were added to the amplicons through two consecutive PCR reactions using Phusion HS II polymerase. The amplicons were purified from gel with the NucleoSpin Gel and PCR Clean-up kit, after which the amplicons were quantified by Qubit and checked for quality on an Agilent 2100 Bioanalyzer. Sequencing of the libraries was done on an Illumina MiSeq with 600-cycle, single-indexed, paired-end runs. Regarding the original processing steps: TRB reads were aligned and assembled with MiXCR version 2.1.12 using the default MiXCR reference library. A clone was defined by each unique CDR3 nucleotide sequence, and analysis was restricted to productive sequences with at least two reads. To assess repertoire diversity, an R script computed alpha-parameterized diversity profiles (alpha 0 to 5), which included the Shannon (alpha 1) and Simpson (alpha 2) indices. The tcR package was used to compute combinatorial TRB VJ usage, which was then compared between cohorts by principal component analysis with ade4. TCRbeta CDR3s were clustered with GLIPH on cohort pairs matched by age and read depth, and cluster frequencies were compared by Wilcoxon test. With the reads reprocessed by TCRdb, a single entry stands for each CDR3 protein sequence and no DNA is reported. It is TCRdb's table, rather than the study itself, that gives the V and J calls and clone size. The sample's table covers roughly 12,000 distinct CDR3 sequences. The ten biggest clones cover roughly 3% of the sample.

The sample comes from a study of T cell clusters in autoimmune cytopenias (dated by TCRdb to about 2019). Looking at the study overall: Per sample, TRB sequencing gave a median depth of about 52,000 reads and a median of approximately 2,400 distinct TRB clonotypes. The study was designed to test whether a disease-specific immune repertoire signature usable as a blood-based biomarker is carried by autoimmune cytopenia patients. TRB and IGH repertoires from peripheral blood were sequenced in autoimmune cytopenia patients at active disease and during treatment follow-up, with healthy, CLL and autoimmune hepatitis controls included alongside.

Study-wide findings and limitations: Shifts in the TRB repertoire, including less even repertoires in secondary cytopenia and CLL, were mostly a reflection of lymphoma bias and not of autoimmunity. The T cell clusters were defined only in silico, and the functional role of the clusters was left to be validated experimentally. Compared with active autoimmune hepatitis patients, healthy donors had almost three times as many exclusive TRB clusters, a finding consistent with an autoimmunity-wide signature. The cluster-lack signature was not observed for secondary cytopenia versus CLL, as the signature was apparently masked by the dominant lymphoma-associated repertoire. GLIPH suggested that primary autoimmune cytopenia patients lacked physiological T cell clusters: 40 to 60 clusters were exclusive to healthy donors versus 15 to 20 exclusive to patients.

The CDR3 holds 15 amino acids from the cysteine to the phenylalanine. Only the protein is on record. CDR1 and CDR2 (MNHNS, SASEGT) derive from the germline V gene. TRB amplification used around 250 ng of peripheral blood genomic DNA, some 40,000 genome equivalents, per sample. The chain uses TRBV6-1 and TRBJ2-1; the D call of TRBD1 rests on TCRdb alone, since no DNA is present to check it. The source of this sequence is a human donor with an autoimmune cytopenia or autoimmune hepatitis (not recorded which). Sequencing input: peripheral blood. CDR3 reads: CASTPGQGGYNEQFF.